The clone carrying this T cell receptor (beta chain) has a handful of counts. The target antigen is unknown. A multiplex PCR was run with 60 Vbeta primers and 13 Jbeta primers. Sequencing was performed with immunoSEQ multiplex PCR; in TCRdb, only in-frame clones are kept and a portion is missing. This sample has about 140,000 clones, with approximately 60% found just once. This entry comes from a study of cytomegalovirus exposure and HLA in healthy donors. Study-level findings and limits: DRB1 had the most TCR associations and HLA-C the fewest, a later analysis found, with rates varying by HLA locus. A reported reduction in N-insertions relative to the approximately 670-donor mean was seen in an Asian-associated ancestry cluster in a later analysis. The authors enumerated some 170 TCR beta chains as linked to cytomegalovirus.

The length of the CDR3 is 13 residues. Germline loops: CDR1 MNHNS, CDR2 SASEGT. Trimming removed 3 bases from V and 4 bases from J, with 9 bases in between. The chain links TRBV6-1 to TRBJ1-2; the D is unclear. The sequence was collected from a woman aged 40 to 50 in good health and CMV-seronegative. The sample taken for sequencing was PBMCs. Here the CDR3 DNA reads TGTGCCAGCAGTGATCACAGTACCTATGGCTACACCTTC. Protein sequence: CASSDHSTYGYTF.